Listed here are 19 T cell receptor beta chains from one sample, sequenced in a study of T-cell memory formation after mild COVID-19 (dated by TCRdb to the early 2020s). Libraries were prepared through 5' RACE. Sequencing instrument: Illumina NovaSeq 6000. The public reads were reanalyzed by TCRdb: fastp trimming at Q25, MiXCR alignment, in-frame beta chains only. Entries are consolidated by CDR3 protein sequence, retaining the most common genes and DNA. The sample data list about 270,000 distinct CDR3 sequences, and 15% to 20% of these were observed just once. The ten biggest clones cover around 21% of the sample. Sequences were obtained from PBMCs or a T cell subset sorted from them (not recorded which). Receptor source: a man aged 18 to 29 who had mild COVID-19 (a few samples of this study predate the infection). The sample titles of this study are shuffled in the database, so cell type and time point are left out; the donor was told from shared clones.

This chain connects TRBV13 to TRBJ1-4; D is possibly TRBD1 (6 bases). The CDR3 is made up of 15 amino acids. Germline V CDR1 and CDR2: PRHDT, FYEKMQ (reference sequence). Trimming pared 5 bases from V and 8 bases from J, leaving 18 bases between. For the CDR3, the DNA is TGTGCCAGCAGCAACCGGGACAACGGTGGCGAAAAACTGTTTTTT. This codes for CASSNRDNGGEKLFF.

This clonotype has only a few counts. The chain joins TRBV7-9 to TRBJ2-1; 7 bases are a match to TRBD2. The CDR3 loop spans 17 amino acids. Unmatched junction bases numbered 13, after V lost 6 bases and J lost 2 bases. The germline gives CDR1 SEHNR, CDR2 FQNEAQ (reference sequence). The CDR3 sequence is CASSPLRGSGTYNEQFF. CDR3 nucleotide sequence: TGTGCCAGCAGTCCCCTGCGGGGGAGTGGCACCTACAATGAGCAGTTCTTC.

The V gene is TRBV12-3 or TRBV12-4, the J gene TRBJ2-7; 9 nucleotides align to TRBD1. V lost 5 bases to trimming and J lost 2 bases; unmatched junction nucleotides: 7. The CDR3 is made up of 15 amino acids. CDR3 residues: CASSTRDRAPYEQYF. For the CDR3, the DNA is TGTGCCAGCAGTACCCGGGACAGGGCCCCCTACGAGCAGTACTTC.

There are a few counts of this clonotype. V is TRBV3-1 and J is TRBJ2-1, with D uncertain. Germline values: CDR1 LGHDT, CDR2 YNNKEL (reference sequence). This CDR3 has 15 residues. V was cut by 1 base and J by 5 bases, with 12 bases left in between. CDR3 coding DNA: TGTGCCAGCAGCCAAGGGAAATTTAGGGACAATGAGCAGTTCTTC. It yields the protein CASSQGKFRDNEQFF.

This clonotype was detected once. The V gene is TRBV20-1, the J gene TRBJ2-3; D tentatively fits TRBD1 or TRBD2 (6 bases each). V was clipped by 5 bases and J by 9 bases, with 24 bases between them. This CDR3 spans 15 amino acids. Germline CDR1 is DFQATT and CDR2 is SNEGSKA (reference sequence). The CDR3, as DNA: TGCAGTGCTGAGGGGGACTCAAGGCACAGATGGACGCAGTATTTT. It is translated as CSAEGDSRHRWTQYF.

This clonotype was seen a few times. V and J are TRBV5-1 and TRBJ1-6; D is ambiguous. Trimming removed 1 base at V and 5 bases at J, with 13 bases between. The CDR3 has 16 residues. Germline lookup yields CDR1 SGHRS and CDR2 YFSETQ. CDR3 sequence (DNA): TGCGCCAGCAGCTTGTTTGGGCAGCAGGATAATTCACCCCTCCACTTT. Residues: CASSLFGQQDNSPLHF.

The gene calls are TRBV7-2 and TRBJ2-5; D is uncertain. CDR1 is SGHTA and CDR2 is FQGNSA in the germline V gene. The V and J ends lost 1 base and 7 bases respectively, with 13 bases between them. This CDR3 comprises 14 residues. The CDR3 protein is CASSLGAAVVTQYF. CDR3 DNA sequence: TGTGCCAGCAGCTTAGGGGCGGCCGTCGTGACCCAGTACTTC.

This chain uses TRBV5-1 with TRBJ2-1, with 7 bases matching TRBD2. The CDR3 totals 14 residues. The V segment lost 1 base and the J segment 6 bases; nucleotides outside the gene matches: 4. Germline V gives CDR1 SGHRS, CDR2 YFSETQ. The CDR3 region is CASSLRLAPNEQFF. The CDR3 DNA follows: TGCGCCAGCAGCTTGCGACTAGCTCCCAATGAGCAGTTCTTC.

The rearrangement uses TRBV20-1 and TRBJ1-1; no clear D gene. The length of the CDR3 is 14 residues. V was cut by 6 bases and J by 8 bases, with 22 bases left in between. The V gene's germline CDR1 is DFQATT and CDR2 SNEGSKA (reference sequence). CDR3 in DNA: TGCAGTGCAGCTCCGGGCCCAGGCCGGCAGGAAGCTTTCTTT. Translated: CSAAPGPGRQEAFF.

About this clonotype: One junction end disagrees with the germline gene, perhaps due to a read error. CDR3 in amino acids: CASSTPNYGYTF. The DNA for the CDR3 is TGTGCCAGCTCAACACCGAACTATGGCTACACCTTC. The chain recombines TRBV18 with TRBJ1-2; D unclear. Germline CDR1 and CDR2: KGHSH and LQKENI. CDR3 length: 12 residues.

There are a few counts of this clonotype. The chain is built from TRBV7-9 and TRBJ1-2, with D possibly matching TRBD1 (5 bases). Trimming took 2 bases from V and 2 from J, leaving 9 bases between them. This CDR3 region has 14 residues. Germline-derived CDR1 and CDR2 are SEHNR and FQNEAQ (reference sequence). The DNA of the CDR3 is TGTGCCAGCAGCTTAACGGGACGGAACTATGGCTACACCTTC. Translation gives CASSLTGRNYGYTF. Drawing the rest from reference TRBV7-9 and TRBJ1-2, the complete variable domain is DTGVSQNPRHKITKRGQNVTFRCDPISEHNRLYWYRQTLGQGPEFLTYFQNEAQLEKSRLLSDRFSAERPKGSFSTLEIQRTEQGDSAMYLCASSLTGRNYGYTFGSGTRLTVV.

This clonotype turned up a few times. The rearrangement joins TRBV9 to TRBJ2-2; D gene unclear. The CDR3 is made up of 12 amino acids. The V end lost 7 bases, the J end lost 9 bases, and 13 bases lay between the germline ends. Germline CDR1 SGDLS, CDR2 YYNGEE. CDR3 protein: CASRKFVRELFF. CDR3 in DNA: TGTGCCAGCCGTAAGTTTGTCCGGGAGCTGTTTTTT.

V gene TRBV25-1 combines with J gene TRBJ2-3, with 10 positions matching TRBD2. The ends lost 0 bases at V and 1 base at J; junction bases unmatched: 4. Germline-derived CDR1 and CDR2 are MGHDK and SYGVNS. CDR3 length: 17 residues. CDR3 DNA sequence: TGTGCCAGCAGTGAATATAAAAGCGGGGGGGGCACAGATACGCAGTATTTT. Amino acid sequence: CASSEYKSGGGTDTQYF.

The rearrangement joins TRBV6-5 to TRBJ1-5, with D hard to call. Trimming took off 3 bases at V and 2 bases at J, with 8 bases between the two ends. Germline lookup yields CDR1 MNHEY and CDR2 SVGAGI. CDR3 length: 14 residues. CDR3 loop: CASSYFQGNQPQHF. As DNA, the CDR3 is TGTGCCAGCAGTTATTTTCAGGGCAATCAGCCCCAGCATTTT.

The genes are TRBV10-3 and TRBJ2-1; D is uncertain. The V end was cut by 2 bases, the J end by 1 base, with 9 bases between. The CDR3 is 15 residues long. Germline loops: CDR1 ENHRY, CDR2 SYGVKD. The CDR3 region is CAISEAVSSYNEQFF. DNA for the CDR3: TGTGCCATCAGTGAGGCAGTCTCTTCCTACAATGAGCAGTTCTTC.

The table lists this clonotype with many counts. The rearrangement links TRBV7-2 to TRBJ1-4, with 8 bases that match TRBD1. The length of the CDR3 is 16 residues. Per germline, CDR1 SGHTA and CDR2 FQGNSA. J lost 6 bases, V lost 1 base, and 7 bases had no gene match. The CDR3 bases are TGTGCCAGCAGCTTAGAGCCCAGGGGGCTGGATGAAAAACTGTTTTTT. It yields the protein CASSLEPRGLDEKLFF.

This sequence joins TRBV4-3 and TRBJ2-7; 8 bases map to TRBD1. The V gene end was trimmed by 0 bases and the J gene end by 3 bases; junction bases not matched to a gene: 4. The CDR3 runs to 15 residues. Germline V CDR1 and CDR2: LGHNA, YSLEER. The DNA for the CDR3 is TGCGCCAGCAGCCAAGATGGACAGGGAAACTACGAGCAGTACTTC. Its translation is CASSQDGQGNYEQYF.

Only a few counts were recorded for this clonotype. For the CDR3, the DNA is TGCAGCGTTGAGGGGCCAGACTATGGCTACACCTTC. Residues: CSVEGPDYGYTF. This chain joins TRBV29-1 and TRBJ1-2; D perhaps matches TRBD1 (5 bases). This CDR3 is built from 12 residues. V was shortened by 3 bases and J by 3 bases, with 8 bases between the two germline ends. CDR1 and CDR2 (germline): SQVTM, ANQGSEA.

In the case of this clonotype: At one of its ends the junction is not consistent with the germline gene, which may arise from a read error. The rearrangement uses TRBV10-2 and TRBJ1-1; D unclear. Germline CDR1 is WSHSY and CDR2 is SAAADI. The CDR3 is 14 residues long. The CDR3 loop reads CASSESEANAEAFF. CDR3 sequence (DNA): TGCGCCAGCAGTGAGTCGGAAGCGAACGCTGAAGCTTTCTTT.